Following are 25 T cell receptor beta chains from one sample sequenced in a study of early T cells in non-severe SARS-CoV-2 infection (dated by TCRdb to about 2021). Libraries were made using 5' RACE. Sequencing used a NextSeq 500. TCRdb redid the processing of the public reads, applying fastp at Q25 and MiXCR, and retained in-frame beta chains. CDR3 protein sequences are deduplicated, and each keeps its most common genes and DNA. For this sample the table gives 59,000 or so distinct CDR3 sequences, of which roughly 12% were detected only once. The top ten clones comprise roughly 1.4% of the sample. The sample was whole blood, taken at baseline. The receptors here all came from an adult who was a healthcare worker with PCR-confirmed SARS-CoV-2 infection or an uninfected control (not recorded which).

CDR3 sequence: CASVMGQFYGYTF. The CDR3, as DNA: TGTGCCAGCGTTATGGGACAGTTCTATGGCTACACCTTC. The chain uses TRBV6-1 and TRBJ1-2; TRBD1 aligns across 7 bases. This CDR3 is built from 13 residues. V dropped 8 bases and J dropped 4; count of bases not matched to a gene: 7. CDR1 is MNHNS, CDR2 SASEGT, per germline.

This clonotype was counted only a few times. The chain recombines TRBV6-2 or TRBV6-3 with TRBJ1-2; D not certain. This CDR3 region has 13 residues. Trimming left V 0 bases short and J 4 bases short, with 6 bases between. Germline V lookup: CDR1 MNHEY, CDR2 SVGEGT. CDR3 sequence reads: CASSYSVGYGYTF. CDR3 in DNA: TGTGCCAGCAGTTACTCAGTGGGCTATGGCTACACCTTC.

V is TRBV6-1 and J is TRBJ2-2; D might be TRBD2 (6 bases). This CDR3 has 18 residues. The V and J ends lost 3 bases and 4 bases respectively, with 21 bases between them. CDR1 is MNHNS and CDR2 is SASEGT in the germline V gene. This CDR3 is CASSEYSLGRDSTGELFF. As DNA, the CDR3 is TGTGCCAGCAGTGAGTACTCGCTGGGCAGGGACTCCACCGGGGAGCTGTTTTTT.

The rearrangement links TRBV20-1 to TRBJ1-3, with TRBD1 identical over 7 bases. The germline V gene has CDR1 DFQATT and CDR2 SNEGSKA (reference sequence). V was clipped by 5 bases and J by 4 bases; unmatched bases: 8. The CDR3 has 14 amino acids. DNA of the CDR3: TGCAGTGCTCCACAGGGGCCATTGGGAAACACCATATATTTT. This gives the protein CSAPQGPLGNTIYF.

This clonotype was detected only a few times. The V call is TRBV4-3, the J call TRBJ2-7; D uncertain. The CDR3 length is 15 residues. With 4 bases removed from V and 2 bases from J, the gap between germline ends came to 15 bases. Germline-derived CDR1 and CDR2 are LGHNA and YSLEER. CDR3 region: CASSPSGEGTYEQYF. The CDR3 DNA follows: TGCGCCAGCAGCCCATCCGGTGAAGGGACCTACGAGCAGTACTTC.

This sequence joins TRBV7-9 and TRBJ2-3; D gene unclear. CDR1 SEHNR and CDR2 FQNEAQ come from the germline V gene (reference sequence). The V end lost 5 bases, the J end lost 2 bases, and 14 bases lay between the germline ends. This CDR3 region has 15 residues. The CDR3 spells CASSQVGNDTDTQYF. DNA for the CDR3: TGTGCCAGCAGCCAAGTGGGCAACGACACAGATACGCAGTATTTT.

The CDR3 spells CASSLSSGGNTGELFF. The CDR3 bases are TGTGCCAGCAGCTTAAGTTCGGGAGGGAACACCGGGGAGCTGTTTTTT. The V call is TRBV7-2, the J call TRBJ2-2, with TRBD2 identical over 7 bases. Losses at the gene ends were 2 bases for V and 1 base for J; bases not matched to a gene: 4. The CDR3 is made up of 16 amino acids. Germline-derived CDR1 and CDR2 are SGHTA and FQGNSA.

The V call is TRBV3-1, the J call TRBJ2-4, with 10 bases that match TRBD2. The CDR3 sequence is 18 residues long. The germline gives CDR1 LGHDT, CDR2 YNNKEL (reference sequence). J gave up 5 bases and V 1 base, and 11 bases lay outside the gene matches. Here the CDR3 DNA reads TGTGCCAGCAGCCAAGTGTCGAGCGGGGGGGCTTTGGAAAACATTCAGTACTTC. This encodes CASSQVSSGGALENIQYF.

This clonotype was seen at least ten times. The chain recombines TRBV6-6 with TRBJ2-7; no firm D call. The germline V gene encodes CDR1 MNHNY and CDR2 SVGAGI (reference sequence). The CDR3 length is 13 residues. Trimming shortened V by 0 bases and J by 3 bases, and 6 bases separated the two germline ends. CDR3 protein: CASSYSTSYEQYF. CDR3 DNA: TGTGCCAGCAGTTACTCGACCAGCTACGAGCAGTACTTC.

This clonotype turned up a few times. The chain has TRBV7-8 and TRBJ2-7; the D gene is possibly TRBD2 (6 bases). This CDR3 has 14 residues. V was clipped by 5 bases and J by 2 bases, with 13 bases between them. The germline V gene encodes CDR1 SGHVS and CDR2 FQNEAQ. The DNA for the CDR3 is TGTGCCAGCAGCCTTAGCGGAGCCCCCTACGAGCAGTACTTC. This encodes CASSLSGAPYEQYF.

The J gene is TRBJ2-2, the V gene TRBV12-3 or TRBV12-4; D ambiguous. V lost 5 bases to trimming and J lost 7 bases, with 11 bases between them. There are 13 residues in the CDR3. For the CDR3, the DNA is TGTGCCAGCAGTCCCGACTGGGACGGGGAGCTGTTTTTT. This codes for CASSPDWDGELFF.

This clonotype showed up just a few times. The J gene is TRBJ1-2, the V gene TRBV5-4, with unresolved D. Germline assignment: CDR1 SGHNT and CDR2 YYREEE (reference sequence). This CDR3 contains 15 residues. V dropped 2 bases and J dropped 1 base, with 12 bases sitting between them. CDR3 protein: CASSFDPAGNYGYTF. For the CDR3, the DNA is TGTGCCAGCAGCTTTGATCCGGCGGGTAACTATGGCTACACCTTC.

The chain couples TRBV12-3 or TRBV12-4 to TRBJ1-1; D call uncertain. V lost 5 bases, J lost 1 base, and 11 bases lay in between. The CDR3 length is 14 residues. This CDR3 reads CASSPPVSNTEAFF. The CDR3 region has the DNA TGTGCCAGCAGTCCTCCAGTTTCGAACACTGAAGCTTTCTTT.

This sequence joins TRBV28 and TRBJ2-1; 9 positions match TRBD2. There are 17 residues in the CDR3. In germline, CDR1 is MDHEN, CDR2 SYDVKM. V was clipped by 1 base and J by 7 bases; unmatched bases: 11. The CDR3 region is CASSLSLRREGSNEQFF. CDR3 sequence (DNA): TGTGCCAGCAGTTTATCGCTCCGGCGGGAGGGCTCGAATGAGCAGTTCTTC.

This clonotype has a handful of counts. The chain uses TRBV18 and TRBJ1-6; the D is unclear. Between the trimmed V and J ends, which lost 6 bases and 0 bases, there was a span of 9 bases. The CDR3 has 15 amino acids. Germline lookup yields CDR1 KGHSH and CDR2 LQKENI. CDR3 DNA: TGTGCCAGCTCTCCTCCAAGCTCCTATAATTCACCCCTCCACTTT. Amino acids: CASSPPSSYNSPLHF.

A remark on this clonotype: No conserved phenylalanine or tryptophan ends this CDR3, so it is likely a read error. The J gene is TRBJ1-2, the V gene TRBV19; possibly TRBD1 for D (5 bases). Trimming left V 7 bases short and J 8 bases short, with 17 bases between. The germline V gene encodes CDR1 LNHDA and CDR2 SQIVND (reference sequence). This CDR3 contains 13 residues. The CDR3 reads CASTIDGGVGYTI. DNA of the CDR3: TGTGCCAGTACTATTGACGGGGGAGTCGGCTACACCATC.

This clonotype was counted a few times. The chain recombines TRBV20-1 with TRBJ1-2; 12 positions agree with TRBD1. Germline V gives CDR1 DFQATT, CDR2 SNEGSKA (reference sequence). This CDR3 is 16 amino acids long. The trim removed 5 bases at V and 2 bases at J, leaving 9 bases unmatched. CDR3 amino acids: CSAQPGQGAQNYGYTF. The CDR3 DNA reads TGCAGTGCTCAACCGGGACAGGGGGCGCAGAACTATGGCTACACCTTC.

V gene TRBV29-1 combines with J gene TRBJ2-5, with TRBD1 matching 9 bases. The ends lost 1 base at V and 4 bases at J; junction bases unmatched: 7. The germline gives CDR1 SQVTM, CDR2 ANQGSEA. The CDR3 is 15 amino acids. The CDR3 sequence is CSVEGGQGPRETQYF. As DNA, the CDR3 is TGCAGCGTTGAAGGTGGACAGGGGCCTCGAGAGACCCAGTACTTC.

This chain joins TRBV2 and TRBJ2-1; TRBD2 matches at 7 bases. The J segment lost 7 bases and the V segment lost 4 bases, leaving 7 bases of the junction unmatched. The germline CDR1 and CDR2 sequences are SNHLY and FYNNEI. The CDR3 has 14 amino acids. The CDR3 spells CASSVQRDENEQFF. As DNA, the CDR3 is TGTGCCAGCAGTGTCCAGCGGGATGAGAATGAGCAGTTCTTC.

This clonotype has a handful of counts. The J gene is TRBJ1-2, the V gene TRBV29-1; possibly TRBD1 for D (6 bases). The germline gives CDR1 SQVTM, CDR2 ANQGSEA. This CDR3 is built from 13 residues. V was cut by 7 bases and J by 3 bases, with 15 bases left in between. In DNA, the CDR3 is TGCAGCGCTCAACAGGGTGCGGACTATGGCTACACCTTC. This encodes CSAQQGADYGYTF.

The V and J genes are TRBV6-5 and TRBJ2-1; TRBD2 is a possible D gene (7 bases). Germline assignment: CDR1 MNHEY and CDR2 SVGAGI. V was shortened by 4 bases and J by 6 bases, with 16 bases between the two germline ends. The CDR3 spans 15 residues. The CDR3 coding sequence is TGTGCCAGCAGTTCCCGGGGGGCAACAATCAATGAGCAGTTCTTC. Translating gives CASSSRGATINEQFF.

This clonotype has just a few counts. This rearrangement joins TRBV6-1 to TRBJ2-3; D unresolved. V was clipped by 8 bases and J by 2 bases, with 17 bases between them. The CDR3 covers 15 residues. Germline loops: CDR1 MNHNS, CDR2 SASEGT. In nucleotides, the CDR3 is TGTGCCAGCGGTCGGTCGTCTATCACCACAGATACGCAGTATTTT. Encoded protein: CASGRSSITTDTQYF.

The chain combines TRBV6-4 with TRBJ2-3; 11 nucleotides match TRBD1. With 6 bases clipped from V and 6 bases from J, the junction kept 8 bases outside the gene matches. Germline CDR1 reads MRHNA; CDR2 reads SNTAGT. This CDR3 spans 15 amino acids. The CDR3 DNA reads TGTGCCAGCAGCTTCCGGGACAGGGGGTCCGATACGCAGTATTTT. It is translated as CASSFRDRGSDTQYF.

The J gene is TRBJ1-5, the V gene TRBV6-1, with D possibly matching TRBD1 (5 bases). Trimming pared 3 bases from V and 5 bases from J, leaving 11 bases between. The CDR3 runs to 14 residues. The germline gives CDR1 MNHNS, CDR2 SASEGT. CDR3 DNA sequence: TGTGCCAGCAGTGACCCAGGGAGGGATCAGCCCCAGCATTTT. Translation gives CASSDPGRDQPQHF.

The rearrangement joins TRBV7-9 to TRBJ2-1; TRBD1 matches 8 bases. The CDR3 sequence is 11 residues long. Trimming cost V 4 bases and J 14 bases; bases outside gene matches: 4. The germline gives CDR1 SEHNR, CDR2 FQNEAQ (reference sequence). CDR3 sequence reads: CASSSGQDKFF. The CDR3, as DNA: TGTGCCAGCAGCTCGGGACAGGATAAGTTCTTC.